One sample yielded the 16 T cell receptor beta chains listed below, sequenced in a study of cytomegalovirus exposure and HLA in healthy donors. Primers for the PCR totalled 60 Vbeta and 13 Jbeta. TCRdb's copy holds only in-frame clones and misses some; the assay was immunoSEQ multiplex PCR. The sample includes approximately 160,000 clones, about four fifths of them seen just once. The sequencing sample was made of PBMCs. The source is a boy between 2 and 10 years old in good health and CMV-seronegative.

This clone turned up a few times. The V call is TRBV6-5, the J call TRBJ1-5; no firm D call. V shed 8 bases and J shed 1 base, with 9 bases lying between them. The CDR3 runs to 13 residues. CDR1 is MNHEY, CDR2 SVGAGI, per germline. CDR3 loop: CASGGESNQPQHF. The DNA of the CDR3 is TGTGCCAGCGGCGGAGAGAGCAATCAGCCCCAGCATTTT.

The J gene is TRBJ1-1, the V gene TRBV29-1, with D perhaps TRBD1 (5 bases). V was cut by 3 bases and J by 5 bases, with 13 bases left in between. Germline-derived CDR1 and CDR2 are SQVTM and ANQGSEA. CDR3 size: 13 residues. The CDR3 loop is CSVELGGRTEAFF. As DNA, the CDR3 is TGCAGCGTTGAGCTGGGGGGTCGGACTGAAGCTTTCTTT.

J is TRBJ1-1 and V is TRBV2; the D gene is possibly TRBD1 (6 bases). Trimming took off 6 bases at V and 1 base at J, with 18 bases between the two ends. The CDR3 spans 16 residues. The germline gives CDR1 SNHLY, CDR2 FYNNEI. CDR3: CASSYRESPRNTEAFF. As DNA, the CDR3 is TGTGCCAGCAGCTACAGGGAGTCTCCGAGGAACACTGAAGCTTTCTTT.

As to this clone: The junction and the germline gene differ at one end; a read error may be behind it. The genes are TRBV5-1 and TRBJ2-4; D not resolved. The CDR3 loop spans 13 amino acids. The germline gives CDR1 SGHRS, CDR2 YFSETQ. CDR3 sequence reads: CASSLPAGGLWNF. The CDR3 DNA sequence: TGCGCCAGCAGCCTTCCGGCAGGTGGGTTGTGGAACTTC.

The table lists this clone with a few counts. The J gene is TRBJ2-7, the V gene TRBV2; 7 bases fit TRBD1. Losses at the gene ends were 5 bases for V and 2 bases for J; bases not matched to a gene: 9. The CDR3 length is 15 residues. CDR1 is SNHLY, CDR2 FYNNEI, per germline. CDR3 sequence: CASSIDRAVTYEQYF. The CDR3 nucleotides are TGTGCCAGCAGTATTGACAGGGCGGTCACCTACGAGCAGTACTTC.

This chain joins TRBV5-4 and TRBJ1-1, with 7 bases aligning to TRBD1. The CDR3 contains 16 residues. Germline V gives CDR1 SGHNT, CDR2 YYREEE (reference sequence). Unmatched junction bases numbered 14, after V lost 4 bases and J lost 5 bases. The CDR3 sequence: CASSVGTVLRGTEAFF. In DNA, the CDR3 is TGTGCCAGCAGCGTAGGGACAGTCCTGAGGGGGACTGAAGCTTTCTTT.

This clone was observed a handful of times. V gene TRBV7-9 combines with J gene TRBJ2-3; TRBD2 aligns across 10 bases. This CDR3 comprises 16 residues. Per germline, CDR1 SEHNR and CDR2 FQNEAQ (reference sequence). Trimming at V came to 1 base and at J to 5 bases, leaving 6 bases not matched to a gene. CDR3 loop: CASSLVLAGAKDTQYF. The CDR3 DNA is TGTGCCAGCAGCTTAGTTCTAGCGGGAGCCAAAGATACGCAGTATTTT. Together with reference TRBV7-9 and TRBJ2-3, the CDR3 gives the full variable domain: DTGVSQNPRHKITKRGQNVTFRCDPISEHNRLYWYRQTLGQGPEFLTYFQNEAQLEKSRLLSDRFSAERPKGSFSTLEIQRTEQGDSAMYLCASSLVLAGAKDTQYFGPGTRLTVL.

This chain connects TRBV7-9 to TRBJ1-2; D possibly corresponds to TRBD1 (6 bases). The CDR3 is made up of 15 amino acids. Germline lookup yields CDR1 SEHNR and CDR2 FQNEAQ (reference sequence). V dropped 1 base and J dropped 6 bases, with 15 bases sitting between them. In DNA form, the CDR3 reads TGTGCCAGCAGCTTAGATACCACAGGGTCACATGGCTACACCTTC. Protein sequence: CASSLDTTGSHGYTF.

This chain uses TRBV28 with TRBJ1-3; no reliable D call. CDR1 and CDR2 (germline): MDHEN, SYDVKM. The CDR3 covers 16 residues. V gave up 4 bases and J gave up 3 bases, with 16 bases separating them. CDR3 sequence (DNA): TGTGCCAGCAGTTCCGGAGTGGTGGTGGGTGGAAACACCATATATTTT. Translated, it gives CASSSGVVVGGNTIYF. The full variable domain, rest sourced from reference TRBV28 and TRBJ1-3, is DVKVTQSSRYLVKRTGEKVFLECVQDMDHENMFWYRQDPGLGLRLIYFSYDVKMKEKGDIPEGYSVSREKKERFSLILESASTNQTSMYLCASSSGVVVGGNTIYFGEGSWLTVV.

The V gene is TRBV11-2, the J gene TRBJ2-7; 7 bases are shared with TRBD2. Unmatched junction bases numbered 6, after V lost 2 bases and J lost 2 bases. The CDR3 runs to 15 residues. Germline assignment: CDR1 SGHAT and CDR2 FQNNGV. The DNA of the CDR3 is TGTGCCAGCAGCTTATTTAGAAGCGGGGCCTACGAGCAGTACGTC. As protein: CASSLFRSGAYEQYV.

The rearrangement links TRBV19 to TRBJ1-4; tentatively, D is TRBD1 (5 bases). CDR1 LNHDA and CDR2 SQIVND come from the germline V gene (reference sequence). The CDR3 sequence is 13 residues long. The germline V and J ends were trimmed by 7 bases and 15 bases, with 21 bases remaining between them. DNA of the CDR3: TGTGCCAGTACCGCCCCAGAGTCGGACAAAATGTTTTTT. Its translation is CASTAPESDKMFF.

The chain recombines TRBV27 with TRBJ2-2; 11 nucleotides align to TRBD1. This CDR3 has 16 amino acids. V shed 5 bases and J 5 bases; nucleotides not matched to a gene: 7. Per germline, CDR1 MNHEY and CDR2 SMNVEV (reference sequence). Written as DNA, the CDR3 is TGTGCCAGCAGTCATTGGGACAGGGGGGGTACCGGGGAGCTGTTTTTT. This sequence encodes CASSHWDRGGTGELFF.

The rearrangement uses TRBV30 and TRBJ1-5; 7 bases map to TRBD1. The germline V gene has CDR1 GTSNPN and CDR2 SVGIG (reference sequence). The CDR3 spans 13 residues. With 0 bases clipped from V and 4 bases from J, the junction kept 0 bases outside the gene matches. CDR3 in DNA: TGTGCCTGGAGTGTACAGGGGAATCAGCCCCAGCATTTT. It is translated as CAWSVQGNQPQHF.

This clone was observed once. The CDR3 nucleotides are TGTGCCAGCTCGGGGATGGGGCGGATCGGGCCCTACGAGCAGTACTTC. This codes for CASSGMGRIGPYEQYF. V gene TRBV18 combines with J gene TRBJ2-7; perhaps TRBD1 as D (5 bases). V gave up 6 bases and J gave up 2 bases, with 20 bases separating them. The V gene's germline CDR1 is KGHSH and CDR2 LQKENI. CDR3 length: 16 residues.

As concerns this clone: One end of the junction fails to match germline, which may point to a read error. The rearrangement uses TRBV28 and TRBJ2-1, with TRBD2 matching over 14 bases. This CDR3 contains 16 residues. Germline loops: CDR1 MDHEN, CDR2 SYDVKM. The CDR3, as DNA: TGTGCCTGCAGGCAGGGGACTAGCGGGAGATACAATGAGCAGTTCTTC. It is translated as CACRQGTSGRYNEQFF.

CDR3 loop: CASRLYGIPNEQFF. Here the CDR3 DNA reads TGTGCAAGTCGCTTATACGGTATCCCCAATGAGCAGTTCTTC. V is TRBV12-2 and J is TRBJ2-1; the tabulated D call, TRBD2, remains unverified against the DNA. TRBV12-2 represents a pseudogene. The CDR3 loop spans 14 amino acids.